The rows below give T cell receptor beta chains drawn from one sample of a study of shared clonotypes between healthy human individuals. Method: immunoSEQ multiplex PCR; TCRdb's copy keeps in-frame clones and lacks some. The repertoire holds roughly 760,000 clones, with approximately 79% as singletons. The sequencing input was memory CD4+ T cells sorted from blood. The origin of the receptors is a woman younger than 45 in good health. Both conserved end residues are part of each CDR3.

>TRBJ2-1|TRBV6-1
CASSRLDQQFF
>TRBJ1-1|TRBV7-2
CASSFQRDTEAFF
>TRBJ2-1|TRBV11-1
CASSLARTSNDEQFF
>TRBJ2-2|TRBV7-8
CASSLGLAGRELFF
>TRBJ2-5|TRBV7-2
CASSHIPRDYWAQETQYF
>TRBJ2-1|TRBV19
CASSTMVGPNEQFF
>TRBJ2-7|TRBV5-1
CASSPGTLAYEQYF
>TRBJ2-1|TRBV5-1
CASSFAFVSTGSIEQFF
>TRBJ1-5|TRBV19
CASSIGVLANQPQHF
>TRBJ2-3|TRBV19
CASTRGSGRTTDTQYF
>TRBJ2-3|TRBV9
CASSTRQTTHKSTQYF
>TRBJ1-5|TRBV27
CASTHRDRGKQVQPQHF
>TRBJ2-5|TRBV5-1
CASSSDRWLETQYF
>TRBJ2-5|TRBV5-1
CASSLAQLAEETQYF
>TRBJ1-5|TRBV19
CASSMTGTFNQPQHF
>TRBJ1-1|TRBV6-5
CASRTGQLRTEAFF
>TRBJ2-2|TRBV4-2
CASSQGDTYTGELFF
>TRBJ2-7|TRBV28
CASSFAGKQYF
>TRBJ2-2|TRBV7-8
CASSPRLAGVVGELFF
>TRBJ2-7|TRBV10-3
CAVRSGQGSYEQYF
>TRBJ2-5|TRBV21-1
CASSKAPGQSLETQYF
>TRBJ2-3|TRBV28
CASREGGNKRTDTQYF
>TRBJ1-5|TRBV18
CASRGEMGSYQPQHF
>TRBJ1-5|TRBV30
CAWGGRRNQPQHF
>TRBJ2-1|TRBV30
CAWSSKGLAYNEQFF
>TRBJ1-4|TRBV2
CASKKAGGATNEKLFF
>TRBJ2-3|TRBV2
CASRPDSYTDTQYF
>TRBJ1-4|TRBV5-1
CASSSTTGTTNEKLFF
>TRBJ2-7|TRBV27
CASSSRETYEQYF
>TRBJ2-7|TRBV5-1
CASSTTSGNSSYEQYF
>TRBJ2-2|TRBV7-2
CASSLVTLVTGELFF
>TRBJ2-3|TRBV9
CASSVGGSGRATDTQYF
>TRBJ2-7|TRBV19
CASSPQGLSYEQYF
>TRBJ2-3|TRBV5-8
CASSASGTDTQYF
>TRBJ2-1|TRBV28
CASSLEVGINEQFF
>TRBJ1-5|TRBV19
CASSMARGHRQPQHF
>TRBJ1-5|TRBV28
CASSGTGSSNQPQHF
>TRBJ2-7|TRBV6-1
CACGNSGDMYEQYF
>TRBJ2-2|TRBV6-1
CASRDSGRGSGELFF
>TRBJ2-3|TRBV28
CASSPWTSGRGKTDTQYF
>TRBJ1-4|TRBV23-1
CASSPQPRGPLEKLFF
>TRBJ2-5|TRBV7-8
CASSGDRVETQYF
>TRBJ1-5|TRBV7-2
CASSFRPDQAQHF
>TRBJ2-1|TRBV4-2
CASSQALDGGSDEQFF
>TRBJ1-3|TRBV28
CASSFGHDTSGNTIYF
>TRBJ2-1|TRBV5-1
CASDPGQGGNEQFF
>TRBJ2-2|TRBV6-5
CASSYEGGNTGELFF
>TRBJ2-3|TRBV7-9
CASSGFFEDTQYF
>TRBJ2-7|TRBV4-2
CASSQVIVGTTYEQYF
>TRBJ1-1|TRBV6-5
CASSYAGTGGTEAFF
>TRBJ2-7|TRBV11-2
CASSRLVARGSYEQYF
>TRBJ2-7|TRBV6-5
CASTGLYEQYF
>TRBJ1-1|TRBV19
CASSMDRVAEAFF
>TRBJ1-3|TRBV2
CASSESSGNTIYF
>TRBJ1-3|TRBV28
CASSLEGRWGSGNTIYF